Shown below are 5 T cell receptor beta chains from a single sample sequenced in a study of blood T cell repertoires in COVID-19. Measured with immunoSEQ multiplex PCR; TCRdb has only the in-frame clones, and not every one. The table lists under 500,000 clones, roughly 91% of them singletons. Input material: peripheral blood. These receptors came from a woman between 25 and 40 years old with acute or convalescent COVID-19.

The rearrangement uses TRBV9 and TRBJ2-1, with D unresolved. Trimming took 1 base from V and 5 from J, leaving 13 bases between them. Germline V CDR1 and CDR2: SGDLS, YYNGEE. CDR3 length: 15 amino acids. The CDR3: CASSVSDAQHNEQFF. The CDR3 nucleotides are TGTGCCAGCAGCGTAAGCGACGCCCAACACAATGAGCAGTTCTTC.

The chain carries TRBV9 and TRBJ2-7; possibly TRBD2 for D (5 bases). Germline CDR1 reads SGDLS; CDR2 reads YYNGEE. Trimming removed 0 bases from V and 4 bases from J, with 14 bases in between. The CDR3 is made up of 15 amino acids. In nucleotides, the CDR3 is TGTGCCAGCAGCGTAGGAGGGAATGCTCTTTACGAGCAGTACTTC. Its translation is CASSVGGNALYEQYF.

This sequence joins TRBV5-1 and TRBJ2-3, with D possibly TRBD2 on 6 matching bases. CDR1 and CDR2 from the germline V gene are SGHRS and YFSETQ. V was shortened by 4 bases and J by 2 bases, with 11 bases between the two germline ends. The CDR3 sequence is 14 residues long. The CDR3 region has the DNA TGCGCCAGCAGCCTCGGGACTTACACAGATACGCAGTATTTT. Protein product: CASSLGTYTDTQYF.

The chain couples TRBV25-1 to TRBJ2-3, with D perhaps TRBD1 (6 bases). CDR3 length: 15 amino acids. The germline gives CDR1 MGHDK, CDR2 SYGVNS. The V end lost 6 bases, the J end lost 2 bases, and 15 bases lay between the germline ends. The CDR3 nucleotides are TGTGCCAGCAGGGGGGCTCAGACACACACAGATACGCAGTATTTT. Its protein product is CASRGAQTHTDTQYF.

This chain joins TRBV4-1 and TRBJ2-4, with 7 bases matching TRBD1. Per germline, CDR1 MGHRA and CDR2 YSYEKL. CDR3 length equals 16 residues. V was pared by 4 bases and J by 1 base, with 7 bases of the junction left unmatched. CDR3 sequence: CASSRQGDGAKNIQYF. The CDR3 bases are TGCGCCAGCAGCCGGCAGGGGGATGGGGCCAAAAACATTCAGTACTTC.